This T cell receptor beta chain stems from a study of T cells in Graves' hyperthyroidism and ophthalmopathy. Background on the study: Initial diagnosis, before any treatment, was when peripheral blood was collected.

This clonotype was counted at least ten times. Its antigen remains unidentified. Germline CDR1 LGHDT, CDR2 YNNKEL (reference sequence). Trimming took off 3 bases at V and 2 bases at J, with 17 bases between the two ends. The CDR3 consists of 16 residues. Among the patients, aged 18 to 65, hyperthyroidism was newly diagnosed and had lasted under 2 months. Authors of the study amplified TCR beta CDR3 regions from RNA transcripts. An initial round of RT-PCR targeting the TCR CDR3 relied on the HTBI primer set. TCRdb processed the multiplex PCR reads anew with MiXCR; each CDR3 protein has one entry. The sample has roughly 180,000 distinct CDR3 sequences, approximately 15% seen once. General observations from the study: A 13 V-J signature model discriminated ophthalmopathy versus stable hyperthyroidism.

The sequence was collected from a woman between 45 and 65 years old with Graves' hyperthyroidism. The chain is built from TRBV3-1 and TRBJ2-7; D might be TRBD1 or TRBD2, each matching 5 bases. The sequencing sample was made of blood. CDR3 sequence reads: CASSQVSTGTTYEQYF. The CDR3 bases are TGTGCCAGCAGCCAGGTTTCGACCGGGACGACCTACGAGCAGTACTTC.